The rows below give T cell receptor beta chains drawn from one sample of a study of CD8 T cells in Susac syndrome. Using its own MiXCR run on the immunoSEQ multiplex PCR reads, TCRdb lists one record per CDR3 protein. The table shows fewer than 150,000 distinct CDR3 sequences, with 94% occurring only once. Material for sequencing was CD8+ T cells from PBMCs. Receptors were obtained from a human donor in good health. The CDR3 runs from the conserved cysteine through the conserved F or W. The D gene is left open where the match is weak. Size is stated for part of the rows, as once, few or many counts, or as a class when the clone is expanded.

-,TRBJ1-1,TRBV12-3/TRBV12-4,TRBD1,CASKTRDRPNTEAFF,TGTGCCAGCAAAACCCGGGACAGGCCGAACACTGAAGCTTTCTTT
-,TRBJ2-1,TRBV28,-,CASRGVGSYNEQFF,TGTGCCAGCAGGGGGGTCGGTTCCTACAATGAGCAGTTCTTC
-,TRBJ2-5,TRBV7-9,TRBD1,CASSLVTGWETQYF,TGTGCCAGCAGCTTAGTGACAGGGTGGGAGACCCAGTACTTC
-,TRBJ2-7,TRBV6-2/TRBV6-3,-,CASSYHDEQYF,TGTGCCAGCAGTTACCATGACGAGCAGTACTTC
-,TRBJ1-1,TRBV7-9,-,CASSSREGINTEAFF,TGTGCCAGCAGCTCCCGAGAGGGCATAAACACTGAAGCTTTCTTT
-,TRBJ2-1,TRBV7-2,-,CASSRATSSLNNEQFF,TGTGCCAGCAGCCGAGCGACTAGTAGTCTGAACAATGAGCAGTTCTTC
-,TRBJ2-7,TRBV3-1,-,CASSHKAGYEQYF,TGTGCCAGCAGCCATAAGGCAGGGTACGAGCAGTACTTC
-,TRBJ2-2,TRBV7-9,-,CASSSQGNTGELFF,TGTGCCAGCAGCTCACAGGGTAACACCGGGGAGCTGTTTTTT
-,TRBJ2-7,TRBV20-1,-,CSAWGASGGDEQYF,TGCAGTGCTTGGGGGGCTAGCGGAGGGGACGAGCAGTACTTC
-,TRBJ2-7,TRBV27,-,CASSLGPGEQYF,TGTGCCAGCAGTTTAGGGCCCGGGGAGCAGTACTTC
-,TRBJ2-2,TRBV20-1,-,CSASPTGLTGELFF,TGCAGTGCTAGCCCTACAGGGCTTACCGGGGAGCTGTTTTTT
-,TRBJ2-7,TRBV13,TRBD2,CASTPSGSSYEQYF,TGTGCCAGCACCCCTAGCGGAAGCTCCTACGAGCAGTACTTC
once,TRBJ1-5,TRBV30,TRBD1,CAWSSGGGQPQHF,TGTGCCTGGAGTTCAGGGGGTGGGCAGCCCCAGCATTTT
-,TRBJ2-1,TRBV4-1,-,CASSQDRSSLFF,TGCGCCAGCAGCCAAGACCGCAGTTCCTTGTTCTTC
-,TRBJ1-2,TRBV27,TRBD1,CASGHRGSYGYTF,TGTGCCAGCGGACACAGGGGCTCCTATGGCTACACCTTC
-,TRBJ2-3,TRBV19,TRBD2,CATQLGTSGSHTQYF,TGTGCCACCCAACTAGGGACTAGCGGGAGTCATACGCAGTATTTT
-,TRBJ2-7,TRBV5-6,-,CASSLSLRSYEQYF,TGTGCCAGCAGCTTGAGTTTACGGTCCTACGAGCAGTACTTC
-,TRBJ2-7,TRBV7-9,-,CASSFATAEQYF,TGTGCCAGCAGCTTTGCGACAGCGGAGCAGTACTTC
few,TRBJ2-1,TRBV12-3/TRBV12-4,TRBD2,CASTPASGYNEQFF,TGTGCCAGCACTCCTGCTAGCGGATACAATGAGCAGTTCTTC
-,TRBJ1-2,TRBV3-1,-,CASSQDPVLSNYGYTF,TGTGCCAGCAGCCAAGATCCGGTCCTAAGTAACTATGGCTACACCTTC
-,TRBJ2-7,TRBV20-1,TRBD2,CSARSREGYSYEQYF,TGCAGTGCTAGATCGCGGGAGGGGTACTCCTACGAGCAGTACTTC
-,TRBJ2-1,TRBV7-9,-,CASSLGGGGYNEQFF,TGTGCCAGCAGCTTAGGGGGAGGGGGTTACAATGAGCAGTTCTTC
-,TRBJ2-7,TRBV27,TRBD2,CASSSGTRTYEQYF,TGTGCCAGCAGTTCAGGGACTAGGACCTACGAGCAGTACTTC
-,TRBJ2-2,TRBV7-9,-,CASSSRDPNTGELFF,TGTGCCAGCAGCTCCCGGGACCCGAACACCGGGGAGCTGTTTTTT
-,TRBJ2-5,TRBV2,TRBD2,CASRQLAGGVETQYF,TGTGCCAGCAGACAACTAGCGGGAGGGGTTGAGACCCAGTACTTC
-,TRBJ2-7,TRBV20-1,-,CSASRGASVPYEQYF,TGCAGTGCTAGTAGAGGAGCTAGCGTTCCCTACGAGCAGTACTTC
-,TRBJ1-2,TRBV4-3,-,CASSQESNYMAYGYTF,TGCGCCAGCAGCCAAGAATCGAATTACATGGCCTATGGCTACACCTTC
-,TRBJ2-7,TRBV9,-,CASSVKESSYEQYF,TGTGCCAGCAGCGTGAAGGAGAGCTCCTACGAGCAGTACTTC
-,TRBJ2-1,TRBV5-6,TRBD1,CASSITGGFEQFF,TGTGCCAGCAGCATCACAGGGGGCTTTGAGCAGTTCTTC
-,TRBJ2-7,TRBV9,-,CASSVGGTATYEQYF,TGTGCCAGCAGCGTGGGGGGGACAGCAACCTACGAGCAGTACTTC
-,TRBJ2-1,TRBV27,-,CASSFSPLGLEHNEQFF,TGTGCCAGCAGTTTCTCCCCCCTCGGGCTAGAACACAATGAGCAGTTCTTC
-,TRBJ1-1,TRBV5-1,-,CASSPRGESLNTEAFF,TGCGCCAGCAGCCCCCGGGGTGAGTCGTTGAACACTGAAGCTTTCTTT
-,TRBJ2-7,TRBV29-1,-,CSVEDGGYEQYF,TGCAGCGTTGAAGATGGGGGCTACGAGCAGTACTTC
-,TRBJ2-7,TRBV5-1,TRBD1,CASSTVPGTGDEQYF,TGCGCCAGCAGCACAGTTCCCGGGACAGGGGACGAGCAGTACTTC
few,TRBJ2-7,TRBV6-5,-,CASSYGFSYEQYF,TGTGCCAGCAGTTATGGGTTCTCCTACGAGCAGTACTTC
-,TRBJ2-7,TRBV6-4,-,CANLAAVYEQYF,TGTGCCAACCTAGCAGCAGTCTACGAGCAGTACTTC
once,TRBJ2-3,TRBV9,-,CASSVMSVGQDTQYF,TGTGCCAGCAGCGTAATGTCGGTGGGTCAAGATACGCAGTATTTT